The sequence of this TCR beta chain was determined in a study of metastatic and nonmetastatic thyroid tumors. Study summary: Repertoires of blood and of tissue (tumor or nodule) from malignant and benign thyroid patients were compared.

Overall study findings and caveats: In both blood and tumor samples, TCR beta diversity was reported significantly higher for malignant than benign nodules.

The V gene's germline CDR1 is DFQATT and CDR2 SNEGSKA (reference sequence). This CDR3 contains 12 residues. Methods used by the authors: The study's classifier, a distant-metastasis tool for papillary thyroid cancer, was built using CDR3 differences across clinicopathological groups. TCRdb redid the clone calls on the PCR reads using MiXCR. It is TCRdb's table, rather than the study itself, that gives the V and J calls and clone size. This table has some 21,000 clones, 9.5% to 13% appearing once. At least ten counts were recorded for this clone. The antigen remains undetermined. Every patient underwent thyroid surgery untreated.

The specimen was blood. This rearrangement joins TRBV20-1 to TRBJ1-4, with a possible D match to TRBD1 (5 bases). The TCR comes from a female donor with papillary thyroid cancer or a benign thyroid nodule (not recorded which). Some clones in this sample may be carry-over from other donors' samples. The CDR3 region has the DNA TGCAGCTTCAGGGAAGGGGAAGAAAAACTGTTTTTT. Amino acids: CSFREGEEKLFF.